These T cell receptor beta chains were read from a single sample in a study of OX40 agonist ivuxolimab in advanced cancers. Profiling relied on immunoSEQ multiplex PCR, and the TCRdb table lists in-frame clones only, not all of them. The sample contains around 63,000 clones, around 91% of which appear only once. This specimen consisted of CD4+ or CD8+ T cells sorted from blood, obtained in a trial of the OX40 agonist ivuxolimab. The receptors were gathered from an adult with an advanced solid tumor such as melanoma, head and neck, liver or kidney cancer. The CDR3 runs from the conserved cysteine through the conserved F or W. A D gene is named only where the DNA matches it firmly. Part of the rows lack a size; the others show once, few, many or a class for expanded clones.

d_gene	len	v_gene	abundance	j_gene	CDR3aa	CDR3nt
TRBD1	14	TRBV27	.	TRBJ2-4	CASSLQGVANIQYF	TGTGCCAGCAGTTTACAGGGGGTGGCCAACATTCAGTACTTC
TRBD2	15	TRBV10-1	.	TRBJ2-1	CASSYTSGRANEQFF	TGCGCCAGCAGTTATACTAGCGGGAGGGCAAATGAGCAGTTCTTC
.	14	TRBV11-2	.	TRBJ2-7	CASSWAGQTYEQYF	TGTGCCAGCAGCTGGGCGGGACAGACCTACGAGCAGTACTTC
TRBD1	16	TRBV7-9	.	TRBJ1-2	CASSLGSGQGEKGYTF	TGTGCCAGCAGCTTAGGCTCGGGACAGGGAGAAAAGGGCTACACCTTC
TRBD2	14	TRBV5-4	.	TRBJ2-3	CANGRGGFTDTQYF	TGTGCCAACGGGCGCGGGGGATTCACAGATACGCAGTATTTT
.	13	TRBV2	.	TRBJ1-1	CAKSGALNTEAFF	TGTGCCAAATCGGGGGCGTTGAACACTGAAGCTTTCTTT
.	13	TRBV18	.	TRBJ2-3	CASSPSETDTQYF	TGTGCCAGCTCCCCCTCAGAAACAGATACGCAGTATTTT
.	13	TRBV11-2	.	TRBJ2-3	CASRTTPGDTQYF	TGTGCCAGCAGAACGACTCCGGGGGATACGCAGTATTTT
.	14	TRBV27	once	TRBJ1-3	CASSLSRGGNTIYF	TGTGCCAGCAGTTTATCGAGAGGTGGAAACACCATATATTTT
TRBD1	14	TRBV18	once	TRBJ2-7	CASSEGTGLNEQYF	TGTGCCAGCTCAGAAGGGACAGGGTTGAATGAGCAGTACTTC
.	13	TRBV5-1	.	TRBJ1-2	CASSFSLEDGYTF	TGCGCCAGCAGCTTTTCCCTGGAGGATGGCTACACCTTC
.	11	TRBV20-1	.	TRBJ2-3	CSDLLAGTQYF	TGCAGTGACTTACTAGCTGGTACGCAGTATTTT